The 4 T cell receptor beta chains presented below share a single source sample, sequenced in a study of T cells after yellow fever vaccination. TCRdb called the 5' RACE reads again in MiXCR, with one record for every CDR3 protein. The sample lists approximately 510,000 distinct CDR3 sequences; 21% were seen once. The specimen was PBMCs, collected roughly 23 days after the first yellow fever vaccination. Receptors originate from a young man who received the YFV17D yellow fever vaccine.

This chain joins TRBV14 and TRBJ1-1; the match to TRBD1 covers 8 bases. Germline CDR1 reads SGHDN; CDR2 reads FVKESK. Trimming at V came to 6 bases and at J to 3 bases, leaving 9 bases not matched to a gene. The CDR3 covers 15 residues. The CDR3 is CASSVDAGGYTEAFF. CDR3 DNA sequence: TGTGCCAGCAGTGTAGACGCAGGGGGCTACACTGAAGCTTTCTTT.

This chain uses TRBV6-5 with TRBJ2-7; a weak D match, TRBD1 (5 bases). V was shortened by 4 bases and J by 2 bases, with 9 bases between the two germline ends. The germline V gene has CDR1 MNHEY and CDR2 SVGAGI. The CDR3 is made up of 13 amino acids. CDR3 coding DNA: TGTGCCAGCAGTTCGCAGGGCGCCTACGAGCAGTACGTC. Its translation is CASSSQGAYEQYV.

This clonotype occurred a few times. The V gene is TRBV20-1, the J gene TRBJ1-5, with a weak D call TRBD1 (5 bases). The germline V gene has CDR1 DFQATT and CDR2 SNEGSKA (reference sequence). V lost 3 bases and J lost 0, with 6 bases in between. This CDR3 region has 13 residues. Here the CDR3 reads CSASRDSNQPQHF. In nucleotides, the CDR3 is TGCAGTGCTAGCAGGGATAGCAATCAGCCCCAGCATTTT.

This chain joins TRBV3-1 and TRBJ2-1; 8 bases line up with TRBD2. The CDR3 spans 15 residues. After removal of 4 bases from V and 9 bases from J, the junction contained 11 bases not matched to a gene. Germline loops: CDR1 LGHDT, CDR2 YNNKEL (reference sequence). The CDR3 spells CASSLRQLAELEQFF. DNA for the CDR3: TGTGCCAGCAGCCTTCGGCAACTAGCGGAACTTGAGCAGTTCTTC.